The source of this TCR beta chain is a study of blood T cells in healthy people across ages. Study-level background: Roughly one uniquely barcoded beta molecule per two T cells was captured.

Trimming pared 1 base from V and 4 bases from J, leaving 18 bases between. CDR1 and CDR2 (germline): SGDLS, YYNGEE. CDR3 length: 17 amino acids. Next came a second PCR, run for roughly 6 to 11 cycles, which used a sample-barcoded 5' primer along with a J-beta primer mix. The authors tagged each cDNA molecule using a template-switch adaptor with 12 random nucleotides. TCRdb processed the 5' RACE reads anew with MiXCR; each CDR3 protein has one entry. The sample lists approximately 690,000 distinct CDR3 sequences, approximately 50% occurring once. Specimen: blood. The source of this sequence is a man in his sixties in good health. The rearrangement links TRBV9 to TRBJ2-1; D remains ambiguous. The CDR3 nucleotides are TGTGCCAGCAGCGTAACCGGGTCCGTCGGTGGGTACAATGAGCAGTTCTTC. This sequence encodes CASSVTGSVGGYNEQFF.